The clone carrying this T cell receptor beta chain was observed many times. CDR3 size: 13 residues. Germline CDR1 SGHRS, CDR2 YFSETQ. Trimming removed 5 bases at V and 4 bases at J, with 12 bases between. TCRdb ran MiXCR on the 5' RACE reads and lists one entry per CDR3 protein. The repertoire holds about 10,000 distinct CDR3 sequences, with approximately 6.3% as singletons. This record belongs to a study of spatial heterogeneity in lung cancer. About the study: In raw reads, more than 9.5 appearances on average were recorded for each unique TCR and UMI combination.

Stated time point: sample taken at primary tumor resection. Unsorted samples of tumor, nontumor lung or frozen PBMC had their whole RNA sequenced. The specimen was normal lung tissue next to the tumor, collected at surgery. V gene TRBV5-1 combines with J gene TRBJ2-5, with a tentative D call TRBD2 (5 bases). This receptor was taken from a male donor with early-stage non-small cell lung cancer. The CDR3 is CASRYRDRETQYF. The CDR3 DNA follows: TGCGCCAGCAGATACCGGGATAGAGAGACCCAGTACTTC. Drawing the rest from reference TRBV5-1 and TRBJ2-5, the complete variable domain is KAGVTQTPRYLIKTRGQQVTLSCSPISGHRSVSWYQQTPGQGLQFLFEYFSETQRNKGNFPGRFSGRQFSNSRSEMNVSTLELGDSALYLCASRYRDRETQYFGPGTRLLVL.